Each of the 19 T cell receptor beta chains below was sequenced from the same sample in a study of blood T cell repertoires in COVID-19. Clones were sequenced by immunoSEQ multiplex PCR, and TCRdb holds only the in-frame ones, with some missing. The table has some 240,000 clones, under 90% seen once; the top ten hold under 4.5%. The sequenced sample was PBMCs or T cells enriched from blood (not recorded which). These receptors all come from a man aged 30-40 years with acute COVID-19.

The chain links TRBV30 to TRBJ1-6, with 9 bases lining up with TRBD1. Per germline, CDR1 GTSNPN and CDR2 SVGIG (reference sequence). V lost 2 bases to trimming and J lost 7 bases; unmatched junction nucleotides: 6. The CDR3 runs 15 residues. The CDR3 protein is CAWSSTGTGNSPLHF. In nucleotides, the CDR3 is TGTGCCTGGAGTTCCACGGGGACAGGGAATTCACCCCTCCACTTT.

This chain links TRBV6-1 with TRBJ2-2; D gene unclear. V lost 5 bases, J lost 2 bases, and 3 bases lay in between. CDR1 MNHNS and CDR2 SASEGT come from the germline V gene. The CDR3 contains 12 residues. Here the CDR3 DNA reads TGTGCCAGCAGTCAAAACACCGGGGAGCTGTTTTTT. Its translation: CASSQNTGELFF.

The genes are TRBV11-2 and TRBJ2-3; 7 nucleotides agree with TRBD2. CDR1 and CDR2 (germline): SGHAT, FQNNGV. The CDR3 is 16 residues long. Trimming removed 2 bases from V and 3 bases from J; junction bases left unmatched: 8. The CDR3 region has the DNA TGTGCCAGCAGCTTATTGCGGGGGATCATAACAGATACGCAGTATTTT. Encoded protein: CASSLLRGIITDTQYF.

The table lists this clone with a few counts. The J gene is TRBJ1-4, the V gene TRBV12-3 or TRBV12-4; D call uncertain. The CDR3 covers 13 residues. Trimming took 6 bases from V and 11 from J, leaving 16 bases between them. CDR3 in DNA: TGTGCCAGCAGCCGGGGAGACCCATCCAAACTGTTTTTT. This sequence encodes CASSRGDPSKLFF.

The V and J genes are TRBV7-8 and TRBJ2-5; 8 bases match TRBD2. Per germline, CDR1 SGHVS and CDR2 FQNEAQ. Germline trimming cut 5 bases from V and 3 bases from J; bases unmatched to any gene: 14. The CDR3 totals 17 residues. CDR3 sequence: CASSNTRSRREEETQYF. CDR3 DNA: TGTGCCAGCAGCAACACTAGATCTCGGCGGGAGGAAGAGACCCAGTACTTC.

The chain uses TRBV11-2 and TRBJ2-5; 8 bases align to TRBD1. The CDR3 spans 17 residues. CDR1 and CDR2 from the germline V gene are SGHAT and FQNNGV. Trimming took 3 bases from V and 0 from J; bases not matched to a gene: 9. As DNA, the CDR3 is TGTGCCAGCAGCTTCGGCGCAGGGGGCCGGTACCAAGAGACCCAGTACTTC. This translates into CASSFGAGGRYQETQYF.

The CDR3, as DNA: TGCAGCGTTGCGGACAGGGAGGGCTATGGCTACACCTTC. Protein sequence: CSVADREGYGYTF. J is TRBJ1-2 and V is TRBV29-1; TRBD1 matches 8 bases. The germline gives CDR1 SQVTM, CDR2 ANQGSEA. With 4 bases clipped from V and 4 bases from J, the junction kept 5 bases outside the gene matches. The CDR3 spans 13 residues. Together with reference TRBV29-1 and TRBJ1-2, the CDR3 gives the full variable domain: SAVISQKPSRDICQRGTSLTIQCQVDSQVTMMFWYRQQPGQSLTLIATANQGSEATYESGFVIDKFPISRPNLTFSTLTVSNMSPEDSSIYLCSVADREGYGYTFGSGTRLTVV.

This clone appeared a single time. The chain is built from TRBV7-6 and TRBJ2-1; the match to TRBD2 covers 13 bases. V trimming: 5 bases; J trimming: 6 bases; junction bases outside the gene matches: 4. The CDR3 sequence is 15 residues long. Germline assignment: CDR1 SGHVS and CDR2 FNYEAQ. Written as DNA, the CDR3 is TGTGCCAGCAGCCCGGGACTAGCGGGGTTCAATGAGCAGTTCTTC. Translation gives CASSPGLAGFNEQFF. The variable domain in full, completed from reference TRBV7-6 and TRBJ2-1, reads GAGVSQSPRYKVTKRGQDVALRCDPISGHVSLYWYRQALGQGPEFLTYFNYEAQQDKSGLPNDRFSAERPEGSISTLTIQRTEQRDSAMYRCASSPGLAGFNEQFFGPGTRLTVL.

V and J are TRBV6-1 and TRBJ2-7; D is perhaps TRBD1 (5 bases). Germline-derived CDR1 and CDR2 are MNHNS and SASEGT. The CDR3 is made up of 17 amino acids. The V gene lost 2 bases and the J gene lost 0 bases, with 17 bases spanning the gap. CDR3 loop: CASSEIQGWISSYEQYV. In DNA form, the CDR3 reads TGTGCCAGCAGTGAAATTCAGGGATGGATTAGCTCCTACGAGCAGTACGTC.

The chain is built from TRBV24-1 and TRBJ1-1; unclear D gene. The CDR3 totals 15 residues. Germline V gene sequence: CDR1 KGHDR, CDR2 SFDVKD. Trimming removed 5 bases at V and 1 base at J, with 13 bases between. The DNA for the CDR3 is TGTGCCACCAGTGCTTCCGGAGCACCGAACACTGAAGCTTTCTTT. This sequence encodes CATSASGAPNTEAFF.

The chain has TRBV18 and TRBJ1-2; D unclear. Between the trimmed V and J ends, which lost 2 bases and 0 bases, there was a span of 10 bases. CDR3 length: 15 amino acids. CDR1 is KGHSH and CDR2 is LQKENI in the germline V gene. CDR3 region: CASSPVREANYGYTF. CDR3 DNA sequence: TGTGCCAGCTCACCAGTGAGGGAGGCTAACTATGGCTACACCTTC.

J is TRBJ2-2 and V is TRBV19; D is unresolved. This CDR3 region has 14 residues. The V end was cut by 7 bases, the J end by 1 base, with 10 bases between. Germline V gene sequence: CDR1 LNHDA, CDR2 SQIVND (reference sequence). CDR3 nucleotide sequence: TGTGCCAGTAAGGAGCGCATGAACACCGGGGAGCTGTTTTTT. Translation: CASKERMNTGELFF.

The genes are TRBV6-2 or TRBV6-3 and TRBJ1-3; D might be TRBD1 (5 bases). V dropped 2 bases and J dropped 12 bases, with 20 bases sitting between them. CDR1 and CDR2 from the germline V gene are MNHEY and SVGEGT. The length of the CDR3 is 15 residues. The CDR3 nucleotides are TGTGCCAGCAGTTACGCCGACCCCGACCGGAGGGGCATATATTTT. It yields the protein CASSYADPDRRGIYF.

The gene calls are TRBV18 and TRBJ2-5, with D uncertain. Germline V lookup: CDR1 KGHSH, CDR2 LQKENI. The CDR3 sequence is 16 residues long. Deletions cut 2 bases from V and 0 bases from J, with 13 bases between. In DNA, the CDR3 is TGTGCCAGCTCACCATTGGCCTCCGGGTACCAAGAGACCCAGTACTTC. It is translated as CASSPLASGYQETQYF.

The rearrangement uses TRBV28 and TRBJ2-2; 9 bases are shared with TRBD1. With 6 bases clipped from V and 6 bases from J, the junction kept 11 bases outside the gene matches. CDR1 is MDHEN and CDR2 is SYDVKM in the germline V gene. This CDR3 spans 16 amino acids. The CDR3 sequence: CASSRQGDRLAGELFF. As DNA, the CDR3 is TGTGCCAGCAGCAGACAGGGGGATCGATTGGCCGGGGAGCTGTTTTTT. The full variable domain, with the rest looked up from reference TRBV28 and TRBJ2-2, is DVKVTQSSRYLVKRTGEKVFLECVQDMDHENMFWYRQDPGLGLRLIYFSYDVKMKEKGDIPEGYSVSREKKERFSLILESASTNQTSMYLCASSRQGDRLAGELFFGEGSRLTVL.

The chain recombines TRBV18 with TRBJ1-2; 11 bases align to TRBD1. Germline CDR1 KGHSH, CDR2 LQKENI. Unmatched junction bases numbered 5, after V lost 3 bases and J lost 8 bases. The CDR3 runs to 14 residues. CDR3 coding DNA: TGTGCCAGCTCACCCGGACAGGGGGCCGGCGGCTACACCTTC. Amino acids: CASSPGQGAGGYTF.

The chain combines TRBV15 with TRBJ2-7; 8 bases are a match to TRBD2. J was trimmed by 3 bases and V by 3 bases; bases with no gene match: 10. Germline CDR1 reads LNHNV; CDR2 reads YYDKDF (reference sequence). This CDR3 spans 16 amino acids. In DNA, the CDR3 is TGTGCCACCAGCAGGGAGGCAGCGGGAGTCCGCTACGAGCAGTACGTC. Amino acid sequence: CATSREAAGVRYEQYV.

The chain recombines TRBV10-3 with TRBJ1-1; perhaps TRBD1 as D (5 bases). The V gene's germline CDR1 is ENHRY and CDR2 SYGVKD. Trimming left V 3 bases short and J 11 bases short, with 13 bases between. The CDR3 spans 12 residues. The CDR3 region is CAISDTGDGAFF. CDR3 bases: TGTGCCATCAGTGACACAGGTGATGGGGCTTTCTTT.

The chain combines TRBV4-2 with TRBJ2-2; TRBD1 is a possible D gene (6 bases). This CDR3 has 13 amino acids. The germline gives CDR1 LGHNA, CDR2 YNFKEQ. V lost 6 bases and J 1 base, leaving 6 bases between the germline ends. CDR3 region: CASRDRNTGELFF. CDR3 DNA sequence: TGTGCCAGCAGGGACAGGAACACCGGGGAGCTGTTTTTT.